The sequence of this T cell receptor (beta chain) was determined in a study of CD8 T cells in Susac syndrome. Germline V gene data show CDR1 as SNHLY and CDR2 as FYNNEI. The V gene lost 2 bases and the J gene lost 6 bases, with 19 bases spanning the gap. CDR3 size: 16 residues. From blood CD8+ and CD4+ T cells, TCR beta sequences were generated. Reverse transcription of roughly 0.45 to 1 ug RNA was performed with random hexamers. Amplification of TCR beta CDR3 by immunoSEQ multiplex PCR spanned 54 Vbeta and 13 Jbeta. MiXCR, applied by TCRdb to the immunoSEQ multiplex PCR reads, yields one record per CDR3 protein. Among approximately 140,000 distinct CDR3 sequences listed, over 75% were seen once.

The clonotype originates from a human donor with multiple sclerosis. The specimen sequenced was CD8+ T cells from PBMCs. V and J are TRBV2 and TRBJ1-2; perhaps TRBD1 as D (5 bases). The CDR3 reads CASSEWGGAPLDGYTF. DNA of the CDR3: TGTGCCAGCAGTGAATGGGGAGGGGCCCCCCTCGATGGCTACACCTTC.